Presented here are 2 T cell receptor beta chains from one specimen sequenced in a study of beta chain features in type 1 diabetes. General observations from the study: There was a moderate but significant shortening of TCRB CDR3s in all four CD4+ subsets of Type 1 diabetes patients.

Expressed TCRB transcripts were sequenced after all isolated RNA was converted to cDNA. Some clones are missing from TCRdb's copy, which holds only in-frame ones; the method was immunoSEQ multiplex PCR. The table lists about 340,000 clones, roughly 12% of them singletons. These receptors' antigens are unknown. The sample consisted of naive CD4+ T cells from blood. Every receptor here comes from a woman aged 18-35 years with type 1 diabetes.

The gene calls are TRBV7-9 and TRBJ1-2; D call uncertain. Germline V gene data show CDR1 as SEHNR and CDR2 as FQNEAQ (reference sequence). Trimming left V 0 bases short and J 7 bases short, with 15 bases between. The CDR3 is 15 amino acids. Here the CDR3 DNA reads TGTGCCAGCAGCTTAGCGGGCGAAGGAGGTGGTGGCTACACCTTC. Its translation: CASSLAGEGGGGYTF.

J is TRBJ2-3 and V is TRBV29-1; D unclear. CDR3 length: 12 residues. CDR1 and CDR2 from the germline V gene are SQVTM and ANQGSEA. Trimming pared 3 bases from V and 6 bases from J, leaving 10 bases between. CDR3 coding DNA: TGCAGCGTTGATAAACTTGCCGATACGCAGTATTTT. Amino acid sequence: CSVDKLADTQYF.